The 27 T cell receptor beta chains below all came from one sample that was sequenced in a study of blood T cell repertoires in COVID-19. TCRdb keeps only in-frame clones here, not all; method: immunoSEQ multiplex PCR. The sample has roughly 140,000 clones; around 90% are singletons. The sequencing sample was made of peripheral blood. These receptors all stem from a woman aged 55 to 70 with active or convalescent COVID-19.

CDR3 nucleotide sequence: TGTGCCAGTAGTATCGATGCCAGATACACTGAAAAACTGTTTTTT. Translated, it gives CASSIDARYTEKLFF. V usage is TRBV19 and J usage is TRBJ1-4; the D is unclear. This CDR3 is built from 15 residues. From germline, CDR1 is LNHDA and CDR2 SQIVND (reference sequence). The germline V and J ends were trimmed by 3 bases and 7 bases, with 15 bases remaining between them.

CDR3 region: CASSLQGVVNSPLHF. The DNA for the CDR3 is TGTGCCAGCTCACTACAGGGGGTTGTAAATTCACCCCTCCACTTT. The V and J genes are TRBV18 and TRBJ1-6; 8 bases map to TRBD1. The CDR3 covers 15 residues. From germline, CDR1 is KGHSH and CDR2 LQKENI. Trimming cost V 4 bases and J 7 bases; bases outside gene matches: 6.

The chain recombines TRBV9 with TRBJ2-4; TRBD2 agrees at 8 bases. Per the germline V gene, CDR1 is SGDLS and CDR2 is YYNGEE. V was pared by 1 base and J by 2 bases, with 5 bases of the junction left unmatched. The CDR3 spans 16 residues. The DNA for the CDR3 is TGTGCCAGCAGCGTAAGAAGCGGGGGCCCCAAAAACATTCAGTACTTC. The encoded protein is CASSVRSGGPKNIQYF.

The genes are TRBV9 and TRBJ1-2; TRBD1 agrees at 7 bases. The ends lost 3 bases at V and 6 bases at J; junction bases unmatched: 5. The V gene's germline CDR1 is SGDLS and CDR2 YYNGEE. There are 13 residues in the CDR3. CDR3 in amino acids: CASSAQGTNGYTF. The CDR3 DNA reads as TGTGCCAGCAGCGCACAGGGGACGAATGGCTACACCTTC.

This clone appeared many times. The CDR3 spells CASRAQLSGANVLTF. CDR3 in DNA: TGTGCCAGTAGAGCACAGCTCTCTGGGGCCAACGTCCTGACTTTC. The chain has TRBV19 and TRBJ2-6, with D unresolved. Germline CDR1 and CDR2: LNHDA and SQIVND (reference sequence). V shed 6 bases and J shed 0 bases, with 9 bases lying between them. This CDR3 comprises 15 residues.

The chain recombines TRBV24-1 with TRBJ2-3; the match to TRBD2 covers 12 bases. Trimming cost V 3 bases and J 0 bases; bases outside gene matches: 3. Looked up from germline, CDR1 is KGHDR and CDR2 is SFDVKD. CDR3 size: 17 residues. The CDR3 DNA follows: TGTGCCACCAGTGATCCCGGGACTAGCGGGAGCACAGATACGCAGTATTTT. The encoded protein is CATSDPGTSGSTDTQYF.

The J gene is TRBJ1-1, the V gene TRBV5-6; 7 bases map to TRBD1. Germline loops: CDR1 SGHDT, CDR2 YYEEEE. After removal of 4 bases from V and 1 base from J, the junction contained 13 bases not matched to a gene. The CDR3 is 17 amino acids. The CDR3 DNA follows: TGTGCCAGCAGCCCGACAGGGTCAAGACTCTCGAACACTGAAGCTTTCTTT. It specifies CASSPTGSRLSNTEAFF.

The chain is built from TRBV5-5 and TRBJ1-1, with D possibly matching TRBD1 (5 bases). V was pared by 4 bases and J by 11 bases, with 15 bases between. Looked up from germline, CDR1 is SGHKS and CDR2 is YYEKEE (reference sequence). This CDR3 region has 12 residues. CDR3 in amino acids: CASSLGARWAFF. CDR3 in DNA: TGTGCCAGCAGCCTTGGGGCTAGGTGGGCTTTCTTT.

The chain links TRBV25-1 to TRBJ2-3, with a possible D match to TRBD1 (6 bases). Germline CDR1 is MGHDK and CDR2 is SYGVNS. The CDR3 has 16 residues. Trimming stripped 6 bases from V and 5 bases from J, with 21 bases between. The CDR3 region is CASRRGSFLAGDTQYF. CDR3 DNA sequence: TGTGCCAGCAGGAGGGGGTCCTTTTTGGCGGGAGATACGCAGTATTTT.

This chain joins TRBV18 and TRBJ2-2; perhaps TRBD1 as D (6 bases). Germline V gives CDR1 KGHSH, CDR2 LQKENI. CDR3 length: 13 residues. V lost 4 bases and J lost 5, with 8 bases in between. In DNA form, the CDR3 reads TGTGCCAGCTCACTCGGACAGACCGGGGAGCTGTTTTTT. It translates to CASSLGQTGELFF. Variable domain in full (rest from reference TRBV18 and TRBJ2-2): NAGVMQNPRHLVRRRGQEARLRCSPMKGHSHVYWYRQLPEEGLKFMVYLQKENIIDESGMPKERFSAEFPKEGPSILRIQQVVRGDSAAYFCASSLGQTGELFFGEGSRLTVL.

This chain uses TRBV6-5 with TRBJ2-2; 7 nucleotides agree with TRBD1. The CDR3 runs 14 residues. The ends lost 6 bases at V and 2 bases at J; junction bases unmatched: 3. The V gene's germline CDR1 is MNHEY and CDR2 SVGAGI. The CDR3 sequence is CASSRDRNTGELFF. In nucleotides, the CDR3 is TGTGCCAGCAGCCGGGACAGAAACACCGGGGAGCTGTTTTTT.

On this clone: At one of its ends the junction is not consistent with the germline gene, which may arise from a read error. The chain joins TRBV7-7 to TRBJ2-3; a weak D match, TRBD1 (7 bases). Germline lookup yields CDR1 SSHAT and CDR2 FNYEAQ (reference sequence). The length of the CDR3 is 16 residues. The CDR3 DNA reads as TGTGCTAGCAGCTTAGCGGCAGGGGGTGGTACAGATACGCAGTATTTT. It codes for CASSLAAGGGTDTQYF.

The CDR3 DNA follows: TGTGCCAGTAGTCTTTTAGGACAGGGGTCCACTGAAGCTTTCTTT. Translation gives CASSLLGQGSTEAFF. The chain recombines TRBV19 with TRBJ1-1; 9 bases are shared with TRBD1. The CDR3 runs to 15 residues. The J segment lost 4 bases and the V segment lost 5 bases, leaving 8 bases of the junction unmatched. Germline loops: CDR1 LNHDA, CDR2 SQIVND (reference sequence).

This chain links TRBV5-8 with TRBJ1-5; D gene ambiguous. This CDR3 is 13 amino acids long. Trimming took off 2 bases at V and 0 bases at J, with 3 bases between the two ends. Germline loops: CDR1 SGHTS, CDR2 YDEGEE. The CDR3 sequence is CASSFGSNQPQHF. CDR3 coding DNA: TGTGCCAGCAGCTTCGGTAGCAATCAGCCCCAGCATTTT.

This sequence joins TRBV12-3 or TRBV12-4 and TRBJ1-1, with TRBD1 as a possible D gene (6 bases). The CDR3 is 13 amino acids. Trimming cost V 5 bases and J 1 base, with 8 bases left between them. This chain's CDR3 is CASSRDTNTEAFF. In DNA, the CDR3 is TGTGCCAGCAGTCGGGACACGAACACTGAAGCTTTCTTT.

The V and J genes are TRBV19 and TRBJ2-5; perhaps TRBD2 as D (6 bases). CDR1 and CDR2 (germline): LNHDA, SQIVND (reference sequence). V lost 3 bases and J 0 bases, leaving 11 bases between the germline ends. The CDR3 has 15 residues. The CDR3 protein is CASSMRDDYQETQYF. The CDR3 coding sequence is TGTGCCAGTAGTATGCGGGACGACTACCAAGAGACCCAGTACTTC.

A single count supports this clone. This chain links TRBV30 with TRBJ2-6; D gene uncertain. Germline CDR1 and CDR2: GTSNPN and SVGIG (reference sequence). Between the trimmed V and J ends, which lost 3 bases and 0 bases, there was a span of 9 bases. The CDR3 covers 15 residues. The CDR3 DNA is TGTGCCTGGAGCGAGATATCCTCTGGGGCCAACGTCCTGACTTTC. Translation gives CAWSEISSGANVLTF.

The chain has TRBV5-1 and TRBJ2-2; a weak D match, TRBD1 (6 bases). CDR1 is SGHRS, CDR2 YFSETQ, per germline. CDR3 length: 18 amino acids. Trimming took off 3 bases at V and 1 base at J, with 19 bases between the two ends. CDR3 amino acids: CASSSKMAGVLNTGELFF. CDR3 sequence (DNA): TGCGCCAGCAGCTCAAAGATGGCAGGGGTCTTGAACACCGGGGAGCTGTTTTTT.

This chain's CDR3 is CASSVTTASYEQYF. CDR3 DNA: TGTGCCAGCAGCGTTACGACAGCCTCCTACGAGCAGTACTTC. The chain uses TRBV7-8 and TRBJ2-7, with a possible D match to TRBD1 (5 bases). This CDR3 contains 14 residues. Germline V gene data show CDR1 as SGHVS and CDR2 as FQNEAQ. The ends were cut back, 5 bases at V and 0 bases at J, with 11 bases in the middle.

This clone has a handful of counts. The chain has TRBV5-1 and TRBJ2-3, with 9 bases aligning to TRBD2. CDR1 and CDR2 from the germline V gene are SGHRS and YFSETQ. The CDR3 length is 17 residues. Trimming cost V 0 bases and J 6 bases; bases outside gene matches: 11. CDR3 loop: CASSLDVSSGGWDTQYF. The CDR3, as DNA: TGCGCCAGCAGCTTGGATGTCAGTAGCGGGGGTTGGGATACGCAGTATTTT.

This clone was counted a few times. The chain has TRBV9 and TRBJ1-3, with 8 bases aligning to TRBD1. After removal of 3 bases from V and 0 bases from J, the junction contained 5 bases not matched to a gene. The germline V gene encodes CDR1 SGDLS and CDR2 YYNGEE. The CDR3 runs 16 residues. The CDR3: CASSGDRGYSGNTIYF. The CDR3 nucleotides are TGTGCCAGCAGCGGCGACAGGGGTTACTCTGGAAACACCATATATTTT.

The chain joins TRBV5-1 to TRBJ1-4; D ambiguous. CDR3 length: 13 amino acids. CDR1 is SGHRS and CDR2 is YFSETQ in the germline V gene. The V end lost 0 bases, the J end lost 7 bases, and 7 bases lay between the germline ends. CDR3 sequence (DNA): TGCGCCAGCAGCTTGGCCCCTACTGAAAAACTGTTTTTT. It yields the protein CASSLAPTEKLFF.

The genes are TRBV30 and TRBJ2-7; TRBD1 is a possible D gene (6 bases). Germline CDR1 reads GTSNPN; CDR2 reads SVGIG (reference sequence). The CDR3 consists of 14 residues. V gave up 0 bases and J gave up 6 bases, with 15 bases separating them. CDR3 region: CAWSVSGAAFEQYF. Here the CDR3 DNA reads TGTGCCTGGAGTGTCTCAGGGGCGGCTTTCGAGCAGTACTTC.

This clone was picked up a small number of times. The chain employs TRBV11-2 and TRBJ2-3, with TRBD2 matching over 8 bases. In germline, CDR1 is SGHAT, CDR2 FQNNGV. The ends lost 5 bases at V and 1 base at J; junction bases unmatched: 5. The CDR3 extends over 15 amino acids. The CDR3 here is CASSPLGGGTDTQYF. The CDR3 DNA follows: TGTGCCAGCAGCCCCCTCGGGGGGGGCACAGATACGCAGTATTTT.

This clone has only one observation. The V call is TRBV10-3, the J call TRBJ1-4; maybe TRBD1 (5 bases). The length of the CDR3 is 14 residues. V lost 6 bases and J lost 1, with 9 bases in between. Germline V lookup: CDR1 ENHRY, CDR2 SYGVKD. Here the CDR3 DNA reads TGTGCCATCAGAGACAGCTTAACTAATGAAAAACTGTTTTTT. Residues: CAIRDSLTNEKLFF.

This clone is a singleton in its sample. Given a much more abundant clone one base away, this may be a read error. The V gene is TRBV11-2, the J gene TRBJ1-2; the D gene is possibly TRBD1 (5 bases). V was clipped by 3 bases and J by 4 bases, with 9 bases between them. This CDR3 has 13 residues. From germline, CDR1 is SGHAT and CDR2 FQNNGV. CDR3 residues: CASSLGQAYGYTF. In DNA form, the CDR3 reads TGTGCCAGCAGCTTGGGGCAGGCCTATGGCTACACCTTC. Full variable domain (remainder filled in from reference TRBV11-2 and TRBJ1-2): EAGVAQSPRYKIIEKRQSVAFWCNPISGHATLYWYQQILGQGPKLLIQFQNNGVVDDSQLPKDRFSAERLKGVDSTLKIQPAKLEDSAVYLCASSLGQAYGYTFGSGTRLTVV.

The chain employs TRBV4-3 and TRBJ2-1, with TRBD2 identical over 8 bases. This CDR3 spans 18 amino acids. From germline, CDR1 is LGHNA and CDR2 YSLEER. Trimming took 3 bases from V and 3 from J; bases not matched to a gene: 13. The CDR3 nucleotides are TGCGCCAGCAGCCAGATTTTAGCGACGGGAGGGCTCTACAATGAGCAGTTCTTC. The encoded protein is CASSQILATGGLYNEQFF.